The T cell receptor beta chain described here comes from a study of cytomegalovirus exposure and HLA in healthy donors. General study points: Being productive about 87% or about 30% of the time was typical of most TCR beta V segments in an earlier analysis. 150 or so TCR beta chains were listed as cytomegalovirus-associated.

PCR employed 60 Vbeta and 13 Jbeta primers. TCRdb's copy holds only in-frame clones and misses some; the assay was immunoSEQ multiplex PCR. The profile shows 150,000 to 200,000 clones, around 76% of them singletons. The table lists this clone with a few counts. The antigen is not known. Specimen: PBMCs. The receptor was isolated from a woman between 25 and 40 years old in good health and CMV-seropositive.

The CDR3 coding sequence is TGCAGCGGCACCAGGACTAGCGGGATTAATGAGCAGTTCTTC. It encodes CSGTRTSGINEQFF. The rearrangement joins TRBV29-1 to TRBJ2-1; 12 positions match TRBD2. The CDR3 runs to 14 residues. Germline assignment: CDR1 SQVTM and CDR2 ANQGSEA. With V trimmed by 7 bases and J by 7 bases, 8 bases remained unmatched.